The rows below give T cell receptor beta chains drawn from one sample of a study of CD8 T cells in Susac syndrome. TCRdb re-derived calls from the immunoSEQ multiplex PCR reads in MiXCR, one entry per CDR3 protein. This table holds roughly 250,000 distinct CDR3 sequences, 90% to 96% found once. The sample comprised CD4+ T cells from PBMCs. The receptor set was obtained from a human donor with Susac syndrome. Each CDR3 is given with its conserved first and last residue. The D gene is left open where the match is weak. Only part of the rows carry a size: once, few, many, or a class if the clone is expanded.

CDR3 protein: CASRIGRGYNEQFF; clone size: .; CDR3 length: 14; D gene: .; V gene: TRBV19
CDR3 protein: CSVELPRGGAGTDTQYF; clone size: .; CDR3 length: 17; D gene: .; V gene: TRBV29-1
CDR3 protein: CSVHPWGGGKNNEQFF; clone size: .; CDR3 length: 16; D gene: .; V gene: TRBV20-1
CDR3 protein: CAISEADRGLSYEQYF; clone size: .; CDR3 length: 16; D gene: TRBD1; V gene: TRBV10-3
CDR3 protein: CSASVRGRLSNQPQHF; clone size: .; CDR3 length: 16; D gene: TRBD1; V gene: TRBV20-1
CDR3 protein: CASSLDSLSSIQYF; clone size: .; CDR3 length: 14; D gene: .; V gene: TRBV27
CDR3 protein: CASVLTGTIYF; clone size: once; CDR3 length: 11; D gene: .; V gene: TRBV2
CDR3 protein: CSAWGAGGNTIYF; clone size: .; CDR3 length: 13; D gene: .; V gene: TRBV29-1
CDR3 protein: CASSLDWNTEAFF; clone size: .; CDR3 length: 13; D gene: .; V gene: TRBV5-1
CDR3 protein: CASSAHDGSPANTEAFF; clone size: .; CDR3 length: 17; D gene: .; V gene: TRBV25-1
CDR3 protein: CASSVGGETQYF; clone size: few; CDR3 length: 12; D gene: .; V gene: TRBV9
CDR3 protein: CASSASRETTRNEQFF; clone size: .; CDR3 length: 16; D gene: .; V gene: TRBV9
CDR3 protein: CSVEGVTSSYNEQFF; clone size: .; CDR3 length: 15; D gene: .; V gene: TRBV29-1
CDR3 protein: CASFDSGANVLTF; clone size: .; CDR3 length: 13; D gene: .; V gene: TRBV5-1
CDR3 protein: CASSLGPTRIRETQYF; clone size: .; CDR3 length: 16; D gene: .; V gene: TRBV11-3
CDR3 protein: CAWSVRGSGRPRHTQYF; clone size: .; CDR3 length: 17; D gene: TRBD2; V gene: TRBV30
CDR3 protein: CAWSPSGNTIYF; clone size: .; CDR3 length: 12; D gene: .; V gene: TRBV30
CDR3 protein: CASSHERSYNEQFF; clone size: once; CDR3 length: 14; D gene: .; V gene: TRBV3-1
CDR3 protein: CASRLGTGAAYEQYF; clone size: .; CDR3 length: 15; D gene: TRBD1; V gene: TRBV6-2/TRBV6-3
CDR3 protein: CSANRGNTEAFF; clone size: few; CDR3 length: 12; D gene: .; V gene: TRBV20-1
CDR3 protein: CASSFQAEPQYF; clone size: .; CDR3 length: 12; D gene: .; V gene: TRBV12-3/TRBV12-4
CDR3 protein: CASSTSRGYGYTF; clone size: .; CDR3 length: 13; D gene: .; V gene: TRBV7-2
CDR3 protein: CSFTSMTGGIGYGYTF; clone size: .; CDR3 length: 16; D gene: TRBD1; V gene: TRBV29-1
CDR3 protein: CASSSGLAVAYEQYF; clone size: .; CDR3 length: 15; D gene: TRBD2; V gene: TRBV6-6
CDR3 protein: CASSTDRGMPPRAFF; clone size: .; CDR3 length: 15; D gene: TRBD1; V gene: TRBV6-5
CDR3 protein: CASSWVRGLQDF; clone size: .; CDR3 length: 12; D gene: TRBD1; V gene: TRBV12-3/TRBV12-4
CDR3 protein: CSVDGGGLYEQYF; clone size: .; CDR3 length: 13; D gene: TRBD2; V gene: TRBV29-1
CDR3 protein: CASSPRDRGRNTEAFF; clone size: .; CDR3 length: 16; D gene: TRBD1; V gene: TRBV6-1
CDR3 protein: CASSPFWDRGRETEAFF; clone size: .; CDR3 length: 17; D gene: TRBD1; V gene: TRBV5-5
CDR3 protein: CSAAGLVETQYF; clone size: .; CDR3 length: 12; D gene: TRBD2; V gene: TRBV20-1
CDR3 protein: CASSLVGRETQYF; clone size: .; CDR3 length: 13; D gene: .; V gene: TRBV7-9
CDR3 protein: CASSQVEREQFF; clone size: .; CDR3 length: 12; D gene: .; V gene: TRBV4-2
CDR3 protein: CASSQRSRASTDTQYF; clone size: once; CDR3 length: 16; D gene: .; V gene: TRBV14
CDR3 protein: CSARGTLAQSTDTQYF; clone size: .; CDR3 length: 16; D gene: TRBD2; V gene: TRBV20-1
CDR3 protein: CSARDSVSQETQYF; clone size: .; CDR3 length: 14; D gene: .; V gene: TRBV20-1
CDR3 protein: CASSLGSGTEKLFF; clone size: .; CDR3 length: 14; D gene: .; V gene: TRBV9
CDR3 protein: CAWSSDRGYVYGYTF; clone size: .; CDR3 length: 15; D gene: .; V gene: TRBV30
CDR3 protein: CASRNGQTSTYEQYF; clone size: .; CDR3 length: 15; D gene: .; V gene: TRBV27
CDR3 protein: CASSQDTGAQYF; clone size: .; CDR3 length: 12; D gene: .; V gene: TRBV3-1
CDR3 protein: CASSQDGPGRGYTF; clone size: .; CDR3 length: 14; D gene: .; V gene: TRBV4-2
CDR3 protein: CASGDRERRRPQHF; clone size: .; CDR3 length: 14; D gene: TRBD1; V gene: TRBV6-5
CDR3 protein: CASSQGMGRVETQYF; clone size: .; CDR3 length: 15; D gene: .; V gene: TRBV4-1
CDR3 protein: CASSYTDASVLTF; clone size: .; CDR3 length: 13; D gene: .; V gene: TRBV6-5
CDR3 protein: CIPGSQGRDTEAFF; clone size: .; CDR3 length: 14; D gene: TRBD1; V gene: TRBV20-1
CDR3 protein: CAWNGGGRGEKLFF; clone size: .; CDR3 length: 14; D gene: .; V gene: TRBV30
CDR3 protein: CASSETVNQPQHF; clone size: .; CDR3 length: 13; D gene: .; V gene: TRBV28
CDR3 protein: CASRGIDRGHEQYF; clone size: .; CDR3 length: 14; D gene: TRBD1; V gene: TRBV28
CDR3 protein: CASSSAGFSNQPQHF; clone size: .; CDR3 length: 15; D gene: .; V gene: TRBV3-1
CDR3 protein: CASSEGDRRAGELFF; clone size: .; CDR3 length: 15; D gene: TRBD1; V gene: TRBV25-1
CDR3 protein: CASRGSGQPWGYTF; clone size: .; CDR3 length: 14; D gene: .; V gene: TRBV25-1
CDR3 protein: CATSRELVETQYF; clone size: .; CDR3 length: 13; D gene: .; V gene: TRBV15
CDR3 protein: CASSHRHEQFF; clone size: .; CDR3 length: 11; D gene: .; V gene: TRBV4-2
CDR3 protein: CASSQGQTGHHEQYF; clone size: once; CDR3 length: 15; D gene: .; V gene: TRBV5-1
CDR3 protein: CASSIRTSGNTGELFF; clone size: once; CDR3 length: 16; D gene: TRBD2; V gene: TRBV9
CDR3 protein: CASSQSNVRGIADVLTF; clone size: .; CDR3 length: 17; D gene: TRBD1; V gene: TRBV23-1
CDR3 protein: CASRAPGAYNQPQHF; clone size: .; CDR3 length: 15; D gene: .; V gene: TRBV2
CDR3 protein: CSVDLAAYGYTF; clone size: .; CDR3 length: 12; D gene: .; V gene: TRBV29-1
CDR3 protein: CASRSGARSAIYF; clone size: .; CDR3 length: 13; D gene: .; V gene: TRBV12-3/TRBV12-4
CDR3 protein: CASSQKIAGAVNEQFF; clone size: .; CDR3 length: 16; D gene: TRBD2; V gene: TRBV14
CDR3 protein: CASSPALYGYTF; clone size: .; CDR3 length: 12; D gene: .; V gene: TRBV7-9